The 32 T cell receptor beta chains below come from one sample, sequenced in a study of T cell responses to AZD1222 COVID-19 vaccine (dated by TCRdb to the early 2020s). Library preparation used the immunoSEQ multiplex PCR assay. The table comes from immuneACCESS by way of TCRdb, which keeps in-frame sequences with V and J called. Part of the clones is missing from these tables; in studies checked, under half for an unresolved V gene and the rest for unknown reasons. The sample table holds 150,000 to 200,000 clones, of which roughly nine tenths were seen once. The ten largest account for 1.5% to 2% of the sample. The time point label, as the study defines it: about 28 days (+/-7) after the second vaccine dose. The sequenced sample was peripheral blood, obtained 28 days after the second AZD1222 dose. The receptors were gathered from an adult who received the AZD1222 COVID-19 vaccine.

This sequence joins TRBV12-5 and TRBJ1-5; D gene ambiguous. The CDR3 is 15 amino acids. Trimming took 7 bases from V and 6 from J, leaving 19 bases between them. Germline V gene lookup returns CDR1 LGHNT and CDR2 FRNRAP. CDR3 in amino acids: CASASFGRVGQPQHF. Here the CDR3 DNA reads TGTGCTAGTGCCTCCTTTGGGAGGGTCGGTCAGCCCCAGCATTTT.

This clone was found once. The chain recombines TRBV11-2 with TRBJ2-2; no definite D call. The CDR3 sequence is 16 residues long. The V end was cut by 11 bases, the J end by 1 base, with 20 bases between. Germline-derived CDR1 and CDR2 are SGHAT and FQNNGV. The CDR3 loop reads CASRSYWSRNTGELFF. The CDR3 nucleotides are TGTGCCTCCCGTAGCTATTGGTCCAGGAACACCGGGGAGCTGTTTTTT.

This chain connects TRBV4-1 to TRBJ1-1, with 7 bases lining up with TRBD1. This CDR3 has 15 residues. CDR1 and CDR2 from the germline V gene are MGHRA and YSYEKL. J was trimmed by 3 bases and V by 1 base; bases with no gene match: 5. The CDR3 reads CASSQGETGYTEAFF. Written as DNA, the CDR3 is TGCGCCAGCAGCCAAGGAGAGACAGGGTACACTGAAGCTTTCTTT.

CDR3 bases: TGTGCCAGCAGTGACGACAGGGGGCGTGTTGAAAAACTGTTTTTT. It codes for CASSDDRGRVEKLFF. The chain has TRBV6-1 and TRBJ1-4; TRBD1 aligns across 10 bases. This CDR3 spans 15 amino acids. Trimming took 3 bases from V and 7 from J; bases not matched to a gene: 5. Germline values: CDR1 MNHNS, CDR2 SASEGT.

The chain combines TRBV5-4 with TRBJ1-3; D not certain. The V gene's germline CDR1 is SGHNT and CDR2 YYREEE (reference sequence). V was cut by 0 bases and J by 2 bases, with 12 bases left in between. This CDR3 comprises 16 residues. CDR3 region: CASSLGPAPAGNTIYF. DNA for the CDR3: TGTGCCAGCAGCTTGGGGCCAGCCCCAGCTGGAAACACCATATATTTT.

V is TRBV27 and J is TRBJ1-1, with D tentatively TRBD1 (6 bases). Trimming left V 10 bases short and J 5 bases short, with 17 bases between. CDR3 length: 13 amino acids. The V gene's germline CDR1 is MNHEY and CDR2 SMNVEV (reference sequence). This CDR3 is CATSDQGGTEAFF. CDR3 bases: TGTGCCACCTCGGACCAAGGGGGGACTGAAGCTTTCTTT.

V is TRBV7-6 and J is TRBJ1-1; D unresolved. CDR1 and CDR2 (germline): SGHVS, FNYEAQ. CDR3 length: 13 residues. The V end was cut by 1 base, the J end by 4 bases, with 7 bases between. The CDR3 DNA sequence: TGTGCCAGCAGCTTAGGGCTAACCACTGAAGCTTTCTTT. Amino acids: CASSLGLTTEAFF.

The chain has TRBV6-5 and TRBJ2-7, with D tentatively TRBD2 (6 bases). V was pared by 6 bases and J by 2 bases, with 11 bases between. The CDR3 has 13 residues. From germline, CDR1 is MNHEY and CDR2 SVGAGI. The CDR3 DNA is TGTGCCAGCAGAACTGGCGGGACCTACGAGCAGTACTTC. Translating it yields CASRTGGTYEQYF.

This chain uses TRBV7-6 with TRBJ2-1; D remains unclear. Trimming left V 3 bases short and J 7 bases short, with 7 bases between. Germline values: CDR1 SGHVS, CDR2 FNYEAQ. The CDR3 is 12 amino acids. The CDR3 region has the DNA TGTGCCAGCAGCTTGGGCTGGAATGAGCAGTTCTTC. It specifies CASSLGWNEQFF.

About this clone: The sample holds other DNA sequences that translate to the same CDR3. The chain is built from TRBV5-1 and TRBJ2-7; 8 bases map to TRBD1. This CDR3 comprises 14 residues. J gave up 3 bases and V 0 bases, and 2 bases lay outside the gene matches. Germline-derived CDR1 and CDR2 are SGHRS and YFSETQ. The chain's CDR3 is CASSLAGQGYEQYF. The DNA for the CDR3 is TGCGCCAGCAGCTTGGCAGGACAGGGCTACGAGCAGTACTTC.

The V gene is TRBV2, the J gene TRBJ1-2; 8 nucleotides match TRBD1. Germline loops: CDR1 SNHLY, CDR2 FYNNEI. The J segment lost 5 bases and the V segment lost 7 bases, leaving 3 bases of the junction unmatched. CDR3 length: 12 amino acids. CDR3 residues: CASTRTGYGYTF. The CDR3 DNA follows: TGTGCCAGCACTAGGACAGGGTATGGCTACACCTTC. Full variable domain (remainder filled in from reference TRBV2 and TRBJ1-2): EPEVTQTPSHQVTQMGQEVILRCVPISNHLYFYWYRQILGQKVEFLVSFYNNEISEKSEIFDDQFSVERPDGSNFTLKIRSTKLEDSAMYFCASTRTGYGYTFGSGTRLTVV.

This clone was seen many times. V is TRBV19 and J is TRBJ1-2, with D perhaps matching TRBD1 (6 bases). The CDR3 is 13 residues long. Trimming left V 8 bases short and J 3 bases short, with 13 bases between. Germline CDR1 reads LNHDA; CDR2 reads SQIVND (reference sequence). The CDR3 protein is CASQQGVYYGYTF. CDR3 nucleotide sequence: TGTGCCAGTCAACAGGGCGTGTACTATGGCTACACCTTC.

J is TRBJ2-2 and V is TRBV19; TRBD2 matches at 8 bases. Per the germline V gene, CDR1 is LNHDA and CDR2 is SQIVND (reference sequence). The CDR3 extends over 15 amino acids. Germline trimming cut 7 bases from V and 7 bases from J; bases unmatched to any gene: 11. This chain's CDR3 is CASTGPGGVVGELFF. CDR3 nucleotide sequence: TGTGCCAGTACCGGACCGGGGGGGGTGGTCGGGGAGCTGTTTTTT.

This chain links TRBV19 with TRBJ1-5, with D hard to call. V was pared by 8 bases and J by 3 bases, with 8 bases between. The CDR3 runs to 12 residues. Germline V CDR1 and CDR2: LNHDA, SQIVND (reference sequence). The CDR3 here is CASWHHNQPQHF. CDR3 nucleotide sequence: TGTGCCAGTTGGCATCACAATCAGCCCCAGCATTTT.

V usage is TRBV5-8 and J usage is TRBJ1-2, with D hard to call. The V end lost 0 bases, the J end lost 5 bases, and 14 bases lay between the germline ends. This CDR3 has 15 amino acids. CDR1 and CDR2 (germline): SGHTS, YDEGEE. For the CDR3, the DNA is TGTGCCAGCAGCTTGGCCGGCAACCGCGGTTATGGCTACACCTTC. Its protein is CASSLAGNRGYGYTF.

The rearrangement joins TRBV7-9 to TRBJ2-3; 8 bases are a match to TRBD2. Germline CDR1 SEHNR, CDR2 FQNEAQ (reference sequence). Unmatched junction bases numbered 6, after V lost 1 base and J lost 6 bases. This CDR3 spans 15 amino acids. The CDR3 spells CASSLVREGRDTQYF. The CDR3 nucleotides are TGTGCCAGCAGCTTAGTTCGGGAGGGCCGGGATACGCAGTATTTT. The entire variable domain, with the rest obtained from reference TRBV7-9 and TRBJ2-3, is as follows: DTGVSQNPRHKITKRGQNVTFRCDPISEHNRLYWYRQTLGQGPEFLTYFQNEAQLEKSRLLSDRFSAERPKGSFSTLEIQRTEQGDSAMYLCASSLVREGRDTQYFGPGTRLTVL.

Here the CDR3 DNA reads TGTGCCAGCAGTTTAGGGCGGACCATTACGCAGTATTTT. Its translation: CASSLGRTITQYF. V and J are TRBV12-3 or TRBV12-4 and TRBJ2-3; no clear D gene. The CDR3 loop spans 13 amino acids. The V and J ends lost 1 base and 8 bases respectively, with 10 bases between them.

The chain joins TRBV2 to TRBJ1-2; TRBD1 aligns across 9 bases. Trimming at V came to 6 bases and at J to 1 base, leaving 6 bases not matched to a gene. Germline V gene lookup returns CDR1 SNHLY and CDR2 FYNNEI. This CDR3 is built from 15 residues. The DNA for the CDR3 is TGTGCCAGCAGACCCGGGACAGGGAATAACTATGGCTACACCTTC. Its protein is CASRPGTGNNYGYTF.

The chain carries TRBV11-2 and TRBJ1-4; D remains unclear. Germline assignment: CDR1 SGHAT and CDR2 FQNNGV. The CDR3 runs 15 residues. Trimming left V 1 base short and J 0 bases short, with 6 bases between. CDR3 DNA: TGTGCCAGCAGCTTAGCACCTGCAACTAATGAAAAACTGTTTTTT. The encoded protein is CASSLAPATNEKLFF.

V gene TRBV9 combines with J gene TRBJ1-5; D gene unclear. Trimming pared 4 bases from V and 0 bases from J, leaving 5 bases between. The length of the CDR3 is 13 residues. CDR1 is SGDLS and CDR2 is YYNGEE in the germline V gene. DNA for the CDR3: TGTGCCAGCAGCAAGGATAGCAATCAGCCCCAGCATTTT. Its translation is CASSKDSNQPQHF. The full variable domain, its missing parts supplied by reference TRBV9 and TRBJ1-5, is DSGVTQTPKHLITATGQRVTLRCSPRSGDLSVYWYQQSLDQGLQFLIQYYNGEERAKGNILERFSAQQFPDLHSELNLSSLELGDSALYFCASSKDSNQPQHFGDGTRLSIL.

The J gene is TRBJ2-1, the V gene TRBV19; TRBD1 or TRBD2 may be the D gene (5 bases each). Germline V gene sequence: CDR1 LNHDA, CDR2 SQIVND (reference sequence). The CDR3 spans 16 residues. The germline V and J ends were trimmed by 5 bases and 6 bases, with 20 bases remaining between them. CDR3 DNA sequence: TGTGCCAGTAGTTGCCCCGTGGGAGAGGGGTGCAATGAGCAGTTCTTC. Amino acid sequence: CASSCPVGEGCNEQFF.

The chain combines TRBV3-1 (or the pseudogene TRBV3-2) with TRBJ1-4; 9 bases line up with TRBD1. Losses at the gene ends were 4 bases for V and 7 bases for J; bases not matched to a gene: 7. This CDR3 comprises 15 residues. The germline gives CDR1 LGHDT, CDR2 YNNKEL (reference sequence). CDR3 sequence (DNA): TGTGCCAGCAGCCGATACCGGGACAGGGTTGAAAAACTGTTTTTT. Its translation is CASSRYRDRVEKLFF.

This rearrangement joins TRBV2 to TRBJ1-3; TRBD1 matches 7 bases. CDR1 is SNHLY and CDR2 is FYNNEI in the germline V gene. V lost 4 bases to trimming and J lost 2 bases; unmatched junction nucleotides: 8. The CDR3 is 16 residues long. The CDR3 DNA reads TGTGCCAGCAGTGCTGACAGGGCCAATGCTGGAAACACCATATATTTT. It encodes CASSADRANAGNTIYF.

CDR3 loop: CASSAGGDYGYTF. The CDR3, as DNA: TGTGCCAGCAGTGCAGGGGGGGACTATGGCTACACCTTC. V is TRBV9 and J is TRBJ1-2; 7 bases map to TRBD1. This CDR3 contains 13 residues. Germline V gene sequence: CDR1 SGDLS, CDR2 YYNGEE. The ends lost 5 bases at V and 3 bases at J; junction bases unmatched: 4.

This chain joins TRBV11-2 and TRBJ1-4; 8 nucleotides line up with TRBD1. Germline CDR1 and CDR2: SGHAT and FQNNGV. The J segment lost 7 bases and the V segment lost 5 bases, leaving 12 bases of the junction unmatched. The CDR3 is 16 residues long. The DNA for the CDR3 is TGTGCCAGCAGCCCATGGGACAGGACCAAGGGTGAAAAACTGTTTTTT. Amino acid sequence: CASSPWDRTKGEKLFF.

The CDR3 DNA is TGTGCCATCAGTGGCCAACAGGGGGAGACCACAGATACGCAGTATTTT. Translating gives CAISGQQGETTDTQYF. The J gene is TRBJ2-3, the V gene TRBV10-3; TRBD1 matches 8 bases. The germline gives CDR1 ENHRY, CDR2 SYGVKD. The CDR3 runs to 16 residues. Losses at the gene ends were 4 bases for V and 2 bases for J; bases not matched to a gene: 8.

This rearrangement joins TRBV27 to TRBJ1-2; D remains unclear. CDR1 MNHEY and CDR2 SMNVEV come from the germline V gene (reference sequence). The CDR3 has 13 residues. V gave up 3 bases and J gave up 4 bases, with 9 bases separating them. The CDR3 loop is CASSFTPRYGYTF. The CDR3, as DNA: TGTGCCAGCAGTTTCACACCGCGCTATGGCTACACCTTC.

This chain uses TRBV12-3 or TRBV12-4 with TRBJ2-3, with D hard to call. The V end was cut by 4 bases, the J end by 4 bases, with 6 bases between. The CDR3 sequence is 12 residues long. CDR3 coding DNA: TGTGCCAGCAGTTCCAGCCCAGATACGCAGTATTTT. This gives the protein CASSSSPDTQYF.

The J gene is TRBJ1-4, the V gene TRBV7-8; no reliable D call. Trimming took off 4 bases at V and 10 bases at J, with 10 bases between the two ends. This CDR3 is built from 12 residues. Germline V gene sequence: CDR1 SGHVS, CDR2 FQNEAQ. The CDR3 protein is CASSSGSGKLFF. The CDR3 nucleotides are TGTGCCAGCAGCTCGGGGTCCGGAAAACTGTTTTTT.

The chain joins TRBV7-6 to TRBJ2-2; TRBD1 matches 7 bases. V lost 6 bases and J lost 6; bases outside the gene matches: 10. Germline V gene lookup returns CDR1 SGHVS and CDR2 FNYEAQ. The CDR3 contains 15 residues. The CDR3 region is CASRPDRTGAGELFF. The CDR3, as DNA: TGTGCCAGCAGACCCGACAGGACAGGAGCCGGGGAGCTGTTTTTT.

The genes are TRBV6-5 and TRBJ2-2; weak D call: TRBD2 (5 bases). CDR3 length: 14 residues. Trimming removed 10 bases from V and 6 bases from J, with 18 bases in between. In germline, CDR1 is MNHEY, CDR2 SVGAGI. Here the CDR3 reads CATTLRAGAGELFF. In nucleotides, the CDR3 is TGTGCCACAACACTGCGGGCCGGGGCCGGGGAGCTGTTTTTT.

The chain couples TRBV30 to TRBJ1-6; D might be TRBD1 (5 bases). The V and J ends lost 0 bases and 6 bases respectively, with 18 bases between them. From germline, CDR1 is GTSNPN and CDR2 SVGIG (reference sequence). This CDR3 is 17 amino acids long. The CDR3 coding sequence is TGTGCCTGGAGTGTACGGGGACCGATGACCGGTAATTCACCCCTCCACTTT. The encoded protein is CAWSVRGPMTGNSPLHF.